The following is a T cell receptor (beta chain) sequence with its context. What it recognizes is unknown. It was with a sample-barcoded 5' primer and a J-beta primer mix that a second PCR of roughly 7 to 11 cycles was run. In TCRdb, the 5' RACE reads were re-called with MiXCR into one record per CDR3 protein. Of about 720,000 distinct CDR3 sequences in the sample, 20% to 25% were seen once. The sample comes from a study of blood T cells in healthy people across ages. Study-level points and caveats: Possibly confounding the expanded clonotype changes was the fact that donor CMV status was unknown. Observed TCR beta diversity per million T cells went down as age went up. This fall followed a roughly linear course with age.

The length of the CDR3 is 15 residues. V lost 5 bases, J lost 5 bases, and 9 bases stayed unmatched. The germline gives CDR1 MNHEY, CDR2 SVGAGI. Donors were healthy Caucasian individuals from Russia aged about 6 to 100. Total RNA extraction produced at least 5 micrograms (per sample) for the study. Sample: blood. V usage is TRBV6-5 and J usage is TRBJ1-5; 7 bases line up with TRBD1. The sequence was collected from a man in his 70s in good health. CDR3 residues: CASSPFGQVHQPQHF. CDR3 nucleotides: TGTGCCAGCAGTCCGTTCGGACAGGTCCATCAGCCCCAGCATTTT.